The table lists the clone carrying this TCR beta chain with many counts. Its antigen is still unknown. TCRdb re-derived calls from the 5' RACE reads in MiXCR, one entry per CDR3 protein. The table has roughly 150,000 distinct CDR3 sequences, around 3.4% seen once. This specimen belongs to a study of identical twins. Whole-study results and caveats: In cord blood, abundant beta clonotypes had fewer insertions; memory showed no trend. Excess low generation probability was seen in twin-shared out-of-frame alpha sequences.

Germline assignment: CDR1 DFQATT and CDR2 SNEGSKA (reference sequence). Trimming left V 0 bases short and J 3 bases short, with 17 bases between. The CDR3 totals 17 residues. This clonotype originated in a man aged 18-30 years in good health. This chain uses TRBV20-1 with TRBJ2-2, with TRBD2 as a possible D gene (7 bases). Sequencing was done on a sample of memory T cells sorted from blood. In nucleotides, the CDR3 is TGCAGTGCTAGAGATCGAGGGGGGAGGGCGGACACCGGGGAGCTGTTTTTT. It translates to CSARDRGGRADTGELFF.